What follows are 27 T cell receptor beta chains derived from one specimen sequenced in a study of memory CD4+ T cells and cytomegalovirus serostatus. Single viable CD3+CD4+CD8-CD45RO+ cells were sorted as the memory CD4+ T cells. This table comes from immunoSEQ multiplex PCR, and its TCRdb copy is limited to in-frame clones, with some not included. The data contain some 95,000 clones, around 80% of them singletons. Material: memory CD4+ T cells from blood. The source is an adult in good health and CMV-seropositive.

CDR3 amino acids: CASSRTTGATNEKLFF. The CDR3 DNA sequence: TGCGCCAGCAGCAGAACCACAGGTGCAACTAATGAAAAACTGTTTTTT. This rearrangement joins TRBV5-1 to TRBJ1-4; TRBD1 might be the D (5 bases). Germline-derived CDR1 and CDR2 are SGHRS and YFSETQ. Trimming removed 4 bases from V and 0 bases from J, with 13 bases in between. CDR3 length equals 16 residues.

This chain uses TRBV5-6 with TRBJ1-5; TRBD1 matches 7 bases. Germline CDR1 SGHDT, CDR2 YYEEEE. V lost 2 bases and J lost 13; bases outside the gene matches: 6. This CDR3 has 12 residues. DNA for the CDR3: TGTGCCAGCAGCTTTAGACAGGGAGGGCAGCATTTT. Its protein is CASSFRQGGQHF.

CDR3 in amino acids: CASSLASGEYSYEQYF. The CDR3 DNA follows: TGCGCCAGCAGCTTGGCATCAGGGGAGTACTCCTACGAGCAGTACTTC. The chain recombines TRBV5-1 with TRBJ2-7, with TRBD1 as a possible D gene (6 bases). V dropped 0 bases and J dropped 0 bases, with 13 bases sitting between them. Per the germline V gene, CDR1 is SGHRS and CDR2 is YFSETQ. There are 16 residues in the CDR3. The variable domain in full, with the rest retrieved from reference TRBV5-1 and TRBJ2-7, is KAGVTQTPRYLIKTRGQQVTLSCSPISGHRSVSWYQQTPGQGLQFLFEYFSETQRNKGNFPGRFSGRQFSNSRSEMNVSTLELGDSALYLCASSLASGEYSYEQYFGPGTRLTVT.

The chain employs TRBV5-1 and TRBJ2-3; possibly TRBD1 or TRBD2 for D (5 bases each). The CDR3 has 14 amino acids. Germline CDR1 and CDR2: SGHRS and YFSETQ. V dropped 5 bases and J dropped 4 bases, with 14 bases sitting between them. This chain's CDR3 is CASRPGPSADTQYF. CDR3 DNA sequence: TGCGCCAGCAGGCCGGGACCGTCGGCAGATACGCAGTATTTT.

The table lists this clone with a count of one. For the CDR3, the DNA is TGTGCCACCAGCAGAGCCCCGACAGCCTACAATGAGCAGTTCTTC. Translating it yields CATSRAPTAYNEQFF. V usage is TRBV15 and J usage is TRBJ2-1; D is perhaps TRBD1 (5 bases). The CDR3 is 15 residues long. Trimming took off 1 base at V and 2 bases at J, with 9 bases between the two ends. The germline CDR1 and CDR2 sequences are LNHNV and YYDKDF (reference sequence).

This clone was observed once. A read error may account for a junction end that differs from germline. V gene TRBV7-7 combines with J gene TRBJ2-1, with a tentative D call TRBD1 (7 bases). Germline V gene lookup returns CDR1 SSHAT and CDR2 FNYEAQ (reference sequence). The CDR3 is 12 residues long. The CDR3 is CASSSQGGEQFF. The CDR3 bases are TGTGCTAGCAGCTCCCAGGGGGGCGAGCAGTTCTTC.

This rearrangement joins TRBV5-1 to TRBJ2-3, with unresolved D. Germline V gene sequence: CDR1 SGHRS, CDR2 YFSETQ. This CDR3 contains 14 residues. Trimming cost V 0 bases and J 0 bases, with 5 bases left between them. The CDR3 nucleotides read TGCGCCAGCAGCTTGGACCTTAGCACAGATACGCAGTATTTT. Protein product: CASSLDLSTDTQYF.

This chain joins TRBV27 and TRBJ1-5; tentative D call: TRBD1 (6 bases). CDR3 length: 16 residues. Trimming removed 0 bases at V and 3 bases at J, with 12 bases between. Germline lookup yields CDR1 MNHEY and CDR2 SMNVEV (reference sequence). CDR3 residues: CASSLSVQGNNQPQHF. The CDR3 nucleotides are TGTGCCAGCAGTTTATCAGTACAGGGAAACAATCAGCCCCAGCATTTT.

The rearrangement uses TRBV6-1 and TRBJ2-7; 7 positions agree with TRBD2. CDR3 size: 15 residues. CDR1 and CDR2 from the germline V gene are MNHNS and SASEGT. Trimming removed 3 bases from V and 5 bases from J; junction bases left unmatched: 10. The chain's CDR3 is CASSEEPGLLNEQYF. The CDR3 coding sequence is TGTGCCAGCAGTGAGGAACCGGGACTATTAAACGAGCAGTACTTC.

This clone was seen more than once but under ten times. The CDR3: CASSQTGTEQYF. In DNA form, the CDR3 reads TGTGCCAGCTCACAGACAGGGACCGAGCAGTACTTC. V and J are TRBV18 and TRBJ2-7, with 7 bases identical to TRBD1. The V and J ends lost 4 bases and 6 bases, in that order; junction bases with no gene match: 3. Per germline, CDR1 KGHSH and CDR2 LQKENI. The CDR3 is made up of 12 amino acids.

The CDR3 here is CASSLGTGRASYEQYF. In DNA form, the CDR3 reads TGTGCCAGCAGTCTCGGGACGGGACGGGCCTCCTACGAGCAGTACTTC. The V call is TRBV27, the J call TRBJ2-7; either TRBD1 or TRBD2 may fit D (5 bases each). Trimming removed 5 bases from V and 0 bases from J, with 17 bases in between. CDR3 length: 16 residues. The V gene's germline CDR1 is MNHEY and CDR2 SMNVEV (reference sequence).

The CDR3 spells CASSLVGVSGNTIYF. CDR3 sequence (DNA): TGCGCCAGCAGCTTGGTGGGAGTCTCTGGAAACACCATATATTTT. The J gene is TRBJ1-3, the V gene TRBV5-1; D gene ambiguous. Germline V gene sequence: CDR1 SGHRS, CDR2 YFSETQ. CDR3 length equals 15 residues. V gave up 0 bases and J gave up 0 bases, with 7 bases separating them.

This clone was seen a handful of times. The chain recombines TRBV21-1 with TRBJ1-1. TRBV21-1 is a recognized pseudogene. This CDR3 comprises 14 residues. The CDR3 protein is CASTSGRANTEAFF. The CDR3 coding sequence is TGTGCCAGCACCTCGGGGAGGGCGAACACTGAAGCTTTCTTT.

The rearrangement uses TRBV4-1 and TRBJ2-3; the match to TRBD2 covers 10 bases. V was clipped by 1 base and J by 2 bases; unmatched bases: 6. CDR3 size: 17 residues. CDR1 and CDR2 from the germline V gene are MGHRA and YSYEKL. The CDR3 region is CASSQGTLAGNTDTQYF. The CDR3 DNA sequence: TGCGCCAGCAGCCAAGGGACACTAGCGGGGAACACAGATACGCAGTATTTT.

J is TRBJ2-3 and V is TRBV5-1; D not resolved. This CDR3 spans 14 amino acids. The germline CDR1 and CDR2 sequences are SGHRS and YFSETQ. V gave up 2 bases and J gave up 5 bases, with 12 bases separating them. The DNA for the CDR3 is TGCGCCAGCAGCTTCGCATCCCCGAAAGATACGCAGTATTTT. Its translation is CASSFASPKDTQYF. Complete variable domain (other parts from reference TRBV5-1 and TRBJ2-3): KAGVTQTPRYLIKTRGQQVTLSCSPISGHRSVSWYQQTPGQGLQFLFEYFSETQRNKGNFPGRFSGRQFSNSRSEMNVSTLELGDSALYLCASSFASPKDTQYFGPGTRLTVL.

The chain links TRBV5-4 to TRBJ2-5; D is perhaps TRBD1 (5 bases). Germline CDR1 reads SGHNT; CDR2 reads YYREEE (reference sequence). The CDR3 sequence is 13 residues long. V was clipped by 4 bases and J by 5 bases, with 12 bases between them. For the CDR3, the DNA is TGTGCCAGCAGCCTCAGGGTTTCGGAGACCCAGTACTTC. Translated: CASSLRVSETQYF. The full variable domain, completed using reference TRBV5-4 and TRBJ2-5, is ETGVTQSPTHLIKTRGQQVTLRCSSQSGHNTVSWYQQALGQGPQFIFQYYREEENGRGNFPPRFSGLQFPNYSSELNVNALELDDSALYLCASSLRVSETQYFGPGTRLLVL.

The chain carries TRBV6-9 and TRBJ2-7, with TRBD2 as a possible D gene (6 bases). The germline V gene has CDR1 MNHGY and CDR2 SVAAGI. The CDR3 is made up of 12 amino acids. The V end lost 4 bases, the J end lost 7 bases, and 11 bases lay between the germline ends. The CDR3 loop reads CASSSGGGEQYF. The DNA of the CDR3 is TGTGCCAGCAGTTCTGGGGGAGGAGAGCAGTACTTC.

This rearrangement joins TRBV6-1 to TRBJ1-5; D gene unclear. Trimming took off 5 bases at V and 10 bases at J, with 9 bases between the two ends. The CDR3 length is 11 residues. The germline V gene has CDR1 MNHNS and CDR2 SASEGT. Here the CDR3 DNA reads TGTGCCAGCAGTCTCATGGGACCCCAGCATTTT. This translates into CASSLMGPQHF.

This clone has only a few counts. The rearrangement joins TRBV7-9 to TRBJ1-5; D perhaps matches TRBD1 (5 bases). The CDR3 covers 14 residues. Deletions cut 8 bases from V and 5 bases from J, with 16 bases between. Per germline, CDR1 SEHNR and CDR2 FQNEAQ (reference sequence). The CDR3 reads CASATGGADQPQHF. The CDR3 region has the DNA TGTGCCAGCGCCACGGGAGGGGCCGATCAGCCCCAGCATTTT.

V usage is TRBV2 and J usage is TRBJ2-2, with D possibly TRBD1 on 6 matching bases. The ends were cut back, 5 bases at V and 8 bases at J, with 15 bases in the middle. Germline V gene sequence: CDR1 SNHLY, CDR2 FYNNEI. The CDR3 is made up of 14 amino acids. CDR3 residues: CASSWSLGTGELFF. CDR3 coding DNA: TGTGCCAGCAGTTGGTCCCTGGGGACAGGGGAGCTGTTTTTT.

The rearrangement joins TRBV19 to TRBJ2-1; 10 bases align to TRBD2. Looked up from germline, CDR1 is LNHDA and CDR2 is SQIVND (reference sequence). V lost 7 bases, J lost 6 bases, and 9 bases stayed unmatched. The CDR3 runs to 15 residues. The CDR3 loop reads CASTRLAGSINEQFF. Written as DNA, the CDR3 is TGTGCCAGTACCAGACTAGCGGGCAGCATCAATGAGCAGTTCTTC.

The CDR3 region has the DNA TGTGCCAGCAGTGAAAGTCTAGCTCGGGCAGATACGCAGTATTTT. This gives the protein CASSESLARADTQYF. The chain combines TRBV6-1 with TRBJ2-3, with D maybe TRBD2 (5 bases). Trimming stripped 2 bases from V and 4 bases from J, with 13 bases between. Germline V gene sequence: CDR1 MNHNS, CDR2 SASEGT. This CDR3 is built from 15 residues.

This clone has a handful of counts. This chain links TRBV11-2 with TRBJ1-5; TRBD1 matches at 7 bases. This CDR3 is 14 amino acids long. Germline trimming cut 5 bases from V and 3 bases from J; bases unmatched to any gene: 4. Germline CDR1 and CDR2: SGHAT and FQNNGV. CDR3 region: CASSRDSNNQPQHF. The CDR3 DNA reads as TGTGCCAGCAGCCGGGACAGTAACAATCAGCCCCAGCATTTT.

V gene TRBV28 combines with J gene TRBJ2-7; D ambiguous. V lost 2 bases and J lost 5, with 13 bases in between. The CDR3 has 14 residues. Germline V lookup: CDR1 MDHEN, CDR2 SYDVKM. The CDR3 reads CASSLQLGLNEQYF. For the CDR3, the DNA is TGTGCCAGCAGTTTACAGTTGGGGTTAAACGAGCAGTACTTC. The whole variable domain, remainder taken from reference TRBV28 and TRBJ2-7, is DVKVTQSSRYLVKRTGEKVFLECVQDMDHENMFWYRQDPGLGLRLIYFSYDVKMKEKGDIPEGYSVSREKKERFSLILESASTNQTSMYLCASSLQLGLNEQYFGPGTRLTVT.

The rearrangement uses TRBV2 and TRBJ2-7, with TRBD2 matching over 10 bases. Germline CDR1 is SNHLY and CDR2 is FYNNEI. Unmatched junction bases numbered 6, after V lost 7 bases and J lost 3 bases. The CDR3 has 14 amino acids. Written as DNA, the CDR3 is TGTGCCAGCACGAGGGAGCGGGAGGGCTACGAGCAGTACTTC. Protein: CASTREREGYEQYF.

The CDR3 nucleotides are TGCGCCAGCAGCTTAGGGCAGCCGGGACAGCAAAACTATGGCTACACCTTC. Protein product: CASSLGQPGQQNYGYTF. The chain carries TRBV4-1 and TRBJ1-2; TRBD1 aligns across 7 bases. The germline V gene encodes CDR1 MGHRA and CDR2 YSYEKL. The J segment lost 2 bases and the V segment lost 5 bases, leaving 14 bases of the junction unmatched. The length of the CDR3 is 17 residues.

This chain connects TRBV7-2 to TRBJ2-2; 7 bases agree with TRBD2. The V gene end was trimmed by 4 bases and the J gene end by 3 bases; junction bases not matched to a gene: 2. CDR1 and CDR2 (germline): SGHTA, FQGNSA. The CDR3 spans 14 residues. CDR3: CASSWGGDTGELFF. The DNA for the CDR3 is TGTGCCAGCAGCTGGGGGGGGGACACCGGGGAGCTGTTTTTT.